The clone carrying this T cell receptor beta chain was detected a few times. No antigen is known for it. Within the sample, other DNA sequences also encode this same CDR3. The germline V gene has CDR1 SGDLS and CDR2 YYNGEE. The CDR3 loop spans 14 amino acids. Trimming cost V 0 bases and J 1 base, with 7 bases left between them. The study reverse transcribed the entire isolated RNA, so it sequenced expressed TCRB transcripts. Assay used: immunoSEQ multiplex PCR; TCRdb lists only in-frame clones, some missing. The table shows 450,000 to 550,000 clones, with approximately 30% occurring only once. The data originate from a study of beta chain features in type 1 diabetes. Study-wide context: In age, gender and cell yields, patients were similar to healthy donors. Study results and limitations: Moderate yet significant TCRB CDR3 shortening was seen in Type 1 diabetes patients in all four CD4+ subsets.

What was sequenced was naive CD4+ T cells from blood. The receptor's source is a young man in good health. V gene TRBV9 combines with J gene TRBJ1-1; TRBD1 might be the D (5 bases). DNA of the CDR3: TGTGCCAGCAGCGTAGTGGGGGAGAACACTGAAGCTTTCTTT. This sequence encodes CASSVVGENTEAFF. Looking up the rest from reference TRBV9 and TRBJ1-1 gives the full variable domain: DSGVTQTPKHLITATGQRVTLRCSPRSGDLSVYWYQQSLDQGLQFLIQYYNGEERAKGNILERFSAQQFPDLHSELNLSSLELGDSALYFCASSVVGENTEAFFGQGTRLTVV.